Below, one T cell receptor (beta chain) is given with its context. V was pared by 2 bases and J by 4 bases, with 5 bases between. This CDR3 contains 12 residues. The germline V gene encodes CDR1 MRHNA and CDR2 SNTAGT. The sample is drawn from a study of blood T cell repertoires in COVID-19. Authors' processing steps: Cell counts per sample came from amplifying reference gene primers. Data came from immunoSEQ multiplex PCR; TCRdb stores just in-frame clones and leaves some out. Clone size and the V and J calls come from that table; the DNA yielded D and trimming. The sample consists of about 270,000 clones, around 86% of them appearing once.

The chain carries TRBV6-4 and TRBJ1-2; D may be TRBD1 (5 bases). The TCR was taken from a man aged 35-49 years with active or convalescent COVID-19. Sequenced input: peripheral blood. The chain's CDR3 is CASSDQGYGYTF. CDR3 coding DNA: TGTGCCAGCAGTGACCAGGGCTATGGCTACACCTTC.